Sequencing of this T cell receptor (beta chain) was carried out in a study of CD4 T cells in relation to SARS-CoV-2 and coronaviruses. Broader study findings: In around 60% of donors, memory CD4+ clonotypes crossrecognized SARS-CoV-2 and at least one common cold coronavirus spike.

Of note for this clone: Its target is unknown.

The unexposed donors gave CD4+ T cells in about 2010-2019, prior to COVID-19. V was pared by 6 bases and J by 3 bases, with 12 bases between. The CDR3 has 13 amino acids. The germline CDR1 and CDR2 sequences are MNHEY and SMNVEV (reference sequence). Assay: immunoSEQ multiplex PCR; the TCRdb copy retains only in-frame clones and omits some. Among about 68,000 clones listed, about 92% were seen once. The sequencing sample was made of naive CD4+ T cells from PBMCs. Subset of the sample: naive CD4+ T cells isolated by negative enrichment. The TCR was taken from a human donor in good health. The chain has TRBV27 and TRBJ2-7, with D possibly being TRBD2 (6 bases). CDR3 residues: CASSSWGDYEQYF. CDR3 nucleotide sequence: TGTGCCAGCAGCTCATGGGGGGACTACGAGCAGTACTTC.